This T cell receptor (beta chain) was sequenced during a study of control samples from healthy donors and cancer patients. Germline CDR1 WSHSY, CDR2 SAAADI. This CDR3 has 19 amino acids. With 4 bases removed from V and 3 bases from J, the gap between germline ends came to 27 bases. Method: immunoSEQ multiplex PCR; TCRdb's copy keeps in-frame clones and lacks some. The sample contains more than 50,000 clones, roughly 95% of which appear only once. This TCR was recovered from a woman aged 18-29 years in good health. Sequencing used blood. The chain links TRBV10-2 to TRBJ1-2; D may be TRBD1 (6 bases). The CDR3 loop is CASSVGLRSWGPVDYGYTF. In DNA, the CDR3 is TGCGCCAGCAGTGTTGGATTGAGGTCGTGGGGGCCGGTCGACTATGGCTACACCTTC.